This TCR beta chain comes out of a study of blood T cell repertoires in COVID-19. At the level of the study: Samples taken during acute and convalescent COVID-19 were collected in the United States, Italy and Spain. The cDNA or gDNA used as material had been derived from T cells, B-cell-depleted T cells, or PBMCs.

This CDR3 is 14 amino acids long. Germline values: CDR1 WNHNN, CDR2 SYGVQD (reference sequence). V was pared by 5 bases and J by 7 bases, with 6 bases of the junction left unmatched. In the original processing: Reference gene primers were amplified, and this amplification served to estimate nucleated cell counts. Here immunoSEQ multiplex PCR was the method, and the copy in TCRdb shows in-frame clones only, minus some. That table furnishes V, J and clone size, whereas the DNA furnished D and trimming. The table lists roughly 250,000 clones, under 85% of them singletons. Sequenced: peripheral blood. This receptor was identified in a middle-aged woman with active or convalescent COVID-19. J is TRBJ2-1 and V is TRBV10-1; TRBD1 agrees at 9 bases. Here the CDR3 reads CASSPGQGGNEQFF. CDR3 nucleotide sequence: TGCGCCAGCAGTCCGGGACAGGGAGGAAATGAGCAGTTCTTC.